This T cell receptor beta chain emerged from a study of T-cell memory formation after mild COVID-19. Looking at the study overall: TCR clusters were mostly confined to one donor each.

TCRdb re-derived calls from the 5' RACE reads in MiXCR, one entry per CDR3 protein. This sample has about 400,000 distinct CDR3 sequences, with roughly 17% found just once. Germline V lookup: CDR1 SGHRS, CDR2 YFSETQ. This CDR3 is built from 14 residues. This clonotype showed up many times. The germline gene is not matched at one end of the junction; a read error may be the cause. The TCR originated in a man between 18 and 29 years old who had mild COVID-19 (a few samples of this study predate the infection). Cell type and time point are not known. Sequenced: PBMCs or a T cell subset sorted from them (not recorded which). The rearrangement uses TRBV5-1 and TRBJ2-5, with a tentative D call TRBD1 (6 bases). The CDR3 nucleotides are TGTGCCAGCAGCTTAGGAACAGGGTTAGAGACCCAGTACTTC. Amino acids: CASSLGTGLETQYF. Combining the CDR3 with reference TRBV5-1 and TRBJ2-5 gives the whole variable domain KAGVTQTPRYLIKTRGQQVTLSCSPISGHRSVSWYQQTPGQGLQFLFEYFSETQRNKGNFPGRFSGRQFSNSRSEMNVSTLELGDSALYLCASSLGTGLETQYFGPGTRLLVL.